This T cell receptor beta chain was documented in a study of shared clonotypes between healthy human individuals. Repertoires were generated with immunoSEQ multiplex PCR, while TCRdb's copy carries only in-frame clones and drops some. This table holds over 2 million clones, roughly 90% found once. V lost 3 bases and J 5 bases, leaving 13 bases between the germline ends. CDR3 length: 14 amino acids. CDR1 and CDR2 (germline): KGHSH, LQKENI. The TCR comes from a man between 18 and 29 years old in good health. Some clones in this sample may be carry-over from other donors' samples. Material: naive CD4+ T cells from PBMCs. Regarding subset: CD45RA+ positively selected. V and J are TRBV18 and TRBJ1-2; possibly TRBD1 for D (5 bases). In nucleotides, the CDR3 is TGTGCCAGCTCACCGATCGACAGCCAATATGGCTACACCTTC. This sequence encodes CASSPIDSQYGYTF. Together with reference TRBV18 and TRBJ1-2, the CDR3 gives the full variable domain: NAGVMQNPRHLVRRRGQEARLRCSPMKGHSHVYWYRQLPEEGLKFMVYLQKENIIDESGMPKERFSAEFPKEGPSILRIQQVVRGDSAAYFCASSPIDSQYGYTFGSGTRLTVV.